One and the same sample provided the 8 T cell receptor beta chains below, sequenced in a study of T-cell reconstitution after alpha-beta-depleted transplantation in children. The TCRbeta library was prepared with unique molecular identifiers. TCRdb reprocessed the PCR reads via MiXCR and lists one record per CDR3 protein. The table shows over 45,000 distinct CDR3 sequences, with over 4.5% occurring only once. Specimen: PBMCs, mostly from graft donor cells, collected 60 days after TCRalphabeta/CD19-depleted stem cell transplant. Every receptor here comes from a female patient between 2 and 15 years old who had a stem cell transplant for aplastic anemia, so the T cells may come from the graft donor.

The rearrangement joins TRBV2 to TRBJ2-1, with 9 bases matching TRBD1. In germline, CDR1 is SNHLY, CDR2 FYNNEI. CDR3 length: 13 amino acids. J was trimmed by 7 bases and V by 6 bases; bases with no gene match: 4. DNA for the CDR3: TGTGCCAGCAGCGCCGGACAGGGGAATGAGCAGTTCTTC. Encoded protein: CASSAGQGNEQFF.

This clonotype was counted many times. V usage is TRBV20-1 and J usage is TRBJ2-3; 13 nucleotides match TRBD2. Germline V gene data show CDR1 as DFQATT and CDR2 as SNEGSKA (reference sequence). The CDR3 is made up of 16 amino acids. The ends lost 3 bases at V and 2 bases at J; junction bases unmatched: 5. The CDR3 reads CSASGGLAGLTDTQYF. CDR3 DNA: TGCAGTGCTAGTGGGGGACTAGCGGGACTCACAGATACGCAGTATTTT.

This clonotype was seen repeatedly, ten times or more. The chain joins TRBV28 to TRBJ2-7, with D perhaps matching TRBD1 (6 bases). The CDR3 covers 15 residues. Germline V gene sequence: CDR1 MDHEN, CDR2 SYDVKM. Deletions cut 6 bases from V and 2 bases from J, with 17 bases between. The CDR3 sequence: CASRNPGQPPYEQYF. The CDR3 coding sequence is TGTGCCAGCAGGAATCCGGGACAACCTCCCTACGAGCAGTACTTC.

This rearrangement joins TRBV27 to TRBJ2-5; D may match TRBD1 or TRBD2 (6 bases each). Between the trimmed V and J ends, which lost 3 bases and 1 base, there was a span of 12 bases. Looked up from germline, CDR1 is MNHEY and CDR2 is SMNVEV (reference sequence). The CDR3 covers 15 residues. CDR3 loop: CASSFGGGRQETQYF. In DNA form, the CDR3 reads TGTGCCAGCAGTTTTGGAGGGGGACGCCAAGAGACCCAGTACTTC.

This clonotype was counted a few times. J is TRBJ2-3 and V is TRBV7-2; possibly TRBD2 for D (6 bases). Looked up from germline, CDR1 is SGHTA and CDR2 is FQGNSA. CDR3 length equals 11 residues. The CDR3 loop is CATSGVSTQYF. CDR3 nucleotides: TGTGCAACCTCGGGGGTCTCTACGCAGTATTTT.

Ten or more counts support this clonotype. The CDR3: CASSPIDRGRTGELFF. For the CDR3, the DNA is TGTGCCAGCAGCCCCATTGACAGGGGGAGGACCGGGGAGCTGTTTTTT. The J gene is TRBJ2-2, the V gene TRBV7-8; TRBD1 matches at 9 bases. Germline V gene lookup returns CDR1 SGHVS and CDR2 FQNEAQ. The CDR3 has 16 residues. The ends lost 5 bases at V and 5 bases at J; junction bases unmatched: 9.

This clonotype was observed at least ten times. V and J are TRBV4-1 and TRBJ1-2; D is undetermined. Germline V CDR1 and CDR2: MGHRA, YSYEKL. The CDR3 loop spans 17 amino acids. The germline V and J ends were trimmed by 0 bases and 0 bases, with 14 bases remaining between them. This chain's CDR3 is CASSQDYWSTPNYGYTF. As DNA, the CDR3 is TGCGCCAGCAGCCAAGATTACTGGAGCACCCCTAACTATGGCTACACCTTC.

There are a few counts of this clonotype. V gene TRBV30 combines with J gene TRBJ2-1; D perhaps matches TRBD2 (6 bases). The CDR3 contains 14 residues. CDR1 GTSNPN and CDR2 SVGIG come from the germline V gene (reference sequence). The V and J ends lost 3 bases and 3 bases respectively, with 12 bases between them. As DNA, the CDR3 is TGTGCCTGGAGGGGTGGCGGGATCTACAATGAGCAGTTCTTC. This encodes CAWRGGGIYNEQFF. Combining the CDR3 with reference TRBV30 and TRBJ2-1 gives the whole variable domain SQTIHQWPATLVQPVGSPLSLECTVEGTSNPNLYWYRQAAGRGLQLLFYSVGIGQISSEVPQNLSASRPQDRQFILSSKKLLLSDSGFYLCAWRGGGIYNEQFFGPGTRLTVL.